The rows below give T cell receptor beta chains drawn from one sample of a study of blood T cell repertoires in COVID-19. Clones were read by immunoSEQ multiplex PCR, and TCRdb kept only the in-frame ones, dropping some. The data show 70,000 or so clones, 70% to 75% seen once. The sample consisted of peripheral blood. The receptors were gathered from a man in his sixties or seventies with acute or convalescent COVID-19. Each CDR3 is given with its conserved first and last residue. D genes are given only for firm matches. Expanded clones get a size class; other rows say once, few or many, or leave the size out.

V,D,length,size,J,DNA,CDR3
TRBV7-3,.,13,.,TRBJ1-6,TGTGCCAGCAGCGATACTGATGAGTCACCCCTCCACTTT,CASSDTDESPLHF
TRBV6-2/TRBV6-3,TRBD1,15,once,TRBJ1-2,TGTGCCAGCAGTCCCCCGGGGGCAGGGGGCCCCACCTACACCTTC,CASSPPGAGGPTYTF
TRBV12-3/TRBV12-4,TRBD1,13,.,TRBJ1-5,TGTGCCAGCAGGGACAGGGATAATCAGCCCCAGCATTTT,CASRDRDNQPQHF
TRBV12-5,.,16,.,TRBJ2-5,TGTGCTAGTGGTTTGGGCAATTCGGTTGCGGGAGAGACCCAGTACTTC,CASGLGNSVAGETQYF
TRBV6-4,.,13,.,TRBJ1-1,TGTGCCAGCAGTGAAGAACAGGGATTTGAAGCTTTCTTT,CASSEEQGFEAFF
TRBV18,.,12,.,TRBJ2-7,TGTGCCAGCTCACCAGGGGGCGGAGTGCAGTACTTC,CASSPGGGVQYF
TRBV28,TRBD1,16,.,TRBJ1-5,TGTGCCAGCAGTCACGGACAGGGGGCTGGCAATCAGCCCCAGCATTTT,CASSHGQGAGNQPQHF
TRBV10-3,.,16,.,TRBJ1-3,TGTGCCATCAGTGCCCCGGGAAGGGCGGCTGGAAACACCATATATTTT,CAISAPGRAAGNTIYF
TRBV29-1,.,12,few,TRBJ2-1,TGCAGCGTTGCCCCTCGGGGGATTGAGCAGTTCTTC,CSVAPRGIEQFF
TRBV14,.,13,few,TRBJ2-7,TGTGCCAGCAGCCAAACAGGGCTGCGGGAGCAGTACTTC,CASSQTGLREQYF
TRBV7-6,.,12,once,TRBJ2-7,TGTACCAGCGGGACAGAAGCCTACGAGCAGTACTTC,CTSGTEAYEQYF
TRBV2,TRBD1,18,.,TRBJ2-5,TGTGCCAGCAGCGCTTTATTGATGTGGGACAGGGGCAAAGAGACCCAGTACTTC,CASSALLMWDRGKETQYF
TRBV18,.,15,few,TRBJ1-4,TGTGCCAGCTCACCTTCGGGAACAACTAATGAAAAACTGTTTTTT,CASSPSGTTNEKLFF
TRBV4-2,TRBD2,16,few,TRBJ2-1,TGTGCCAGCAGCGAAGAGGGGACTAGCGGGAACAATGAGCAGTTCTTC,CASSEEGTSGNNEQFF
TRBV7-6,TRBD2,15,.,TRBJ2-1,TGTGCCAGCAGCCGAGGACTAGCGGACTCCAATGAGCAGTTCTTC,CASSRGLADSNEQFF
TRBV7-3,TRBD2,16,.,TRBJ2-2,TGTGCCAGCAGCTCCAAGGGCAGCGGGATCACCGGGGAGCTGTTTTTT,CASSSKGSGITGELFF
TRBV9,.,16,.,TRBJ2-1,TGTGCCAGCAGCGTAGTTGATAGGAGCTCCTACAATGAGCAGTTCTTC,CASSVVDRSSYNEQFF
TRBV9,.,15,.,TRBJ2-2,TGTGCCAGCAGCGTAGGGGCAGACAACACCGGGGAGCTGTTTTTT,CASSVGADNTGELFF
TRBV12-3/TRBV12-4,.,13,.,TRBJ2-6,TGTGCCAGCAGTCGGGATGGGGCCAACGTCCTGACTTTC,CASSRDGANVLTF
TRBV19,.,16,.,TRBJ2-1,TGTGCCAGTAGTATAGGGGAGCGTCCCCCCTACAATGAGCAGTTCTTC,CASSIGERPPYNEQFF
TRBV7-9,.,16,.,TRBJ2-3,TGTGCCAGCAGCTTAGTGGTGGGAGGTTCTCCTGGTACGCAGTATTTT,CASSLVVGGSPGTQYF
TRBV6-5,TRBD1,15,.,TRBJ2-5,TGTGCCAGCAGAACCGGGACAGCAAACCAAGAGACCCAGTACTTC,CASRTGTANQETQYF
TRBV2,TRBD1,16,.,TRBJ1-4,TGTGCCAGCAGTCAATCTCAGGGGGCAACTAATGAAAAACTGTTTTTT,CASSQSQGATNEKLFF
TRBV29-1,.,14,.,TRBJ1-2,TGCAGCGTTGAAGATGGTTCGGGACTCTTTCTGGACACCTTC,CSVEDGSGLFLDTF
TRBV28,.,13,.,TRBJ1-3,TGTGCCATCCTGAGGGCCTCTGGAAACACCATATATTTT,CAILRASGNTIYF
TRBV24-1,TRBD1,14,.,TRBJ2-1,TGTGCCACAGGACAGGGGAAGTCCTACAATGAGCAGTTCTTC,CATGQGKSYNEQFF
TRBV19,.,13,.,TRBJ1-1,TGTGCCAGTTTATCCGGACAGAGCACTGAAGCTTTCTTT,CASLSGQSTEAFF
TRBV5-1,TRBD1,14,.,TRBJ2-5,TGCGCCAGCAGCTCCCCCGACAGGGCAGAGACCCAGTACTTC,CASSSPDRAETQYF
TRBV5-1,.,15,once,TRBJ1-5,TGCGCCAGCAGCTTATGGGGAGATAGCAATCAGCCCCAGCATTTT,CASSLWGDSNQPQHF
TRBV21-1,.,17,.,TRBJ2-1,TGTGCCAGCAGCAAAAGACTAGCGGGATGGGATTACAATGAGCAGTTCTTC,CASSKRLAGWDYNEQFF
TRBV28,.,14,.,TRBJ1-3,TGTGCCAGCAGTTCGGGGATCTCTGGAAACACCATATATTTT,CASSSGISGNTIYF
TRBV12-5,TRBD2,16,.,TRBJ2-7,TGTGCTAGTGGTCTTCAGACTAGCGGGGGGGGCTACGAGCAGTACTTC,CASGLQTSGGGYEQYF
TRBV9,TRBD1,14,.,TRBJ2-7,TGTGCCAGCAGCGAGGAGGACAGGGGGTACGAGCAGTACTTC,CASSEEDRGYEQYF
TRBV19,TRBD2,15,.,TRBJ2-7,TGTGCCAGTAGTATCTCAGCGGGAGGACCCTACGAGCAGTACTTC,CASSISAGGPYEQYF
TRBV3-1/TRBV3-2,.,16,.,TRBJ2-6,TGTGCCAGCAGCCAAGATAGGGGATCTGGGGCCAACGTCCTGACTTTC,CASSQDRGSGANVLTF
TRBV3-1/TRBV3-2,TRBD2,19,.,TRBJ2-5,TGTGCCAGCAGCCAAGATGTACTAGCGGGAGTCGGGTACCCAGAGACCCAGTACTTC,CASSQDVLAGVGYPETQYF
TRBV28,.,15,.,TRBJ2-7,TGTGCCAGCAGTCCCCCGGGGCGGGACCACTACGAGCAGTACTTC,CASSPPGRDHYEQYF
TRBV7-9,TRBD1,15,.,TRBJ1-3,TGTGCCCTTAGGGTGGGACAGGGGTACGGAAACACCATATATTTT,CALRVGQGYGNTIYF
TRBV7-9,TRBD1,15,.,TRBJ1-1,TGTGCCAGCAGCCCTCCGACAGGGGTGGGCACTGAAGCTTTCTTT,CASSPPTGVGTEAFF
TRBV19,TRBD1,15,.,TRBJ1-3,TGTGCCAGTAGTATTCAACAGGGGTCTGGAAACACCATATATTTT,CASSIQQGSGNTIYF
TRBV7-2,.,16,.,TRBJ1-6,TGTGCCAGCAGCTCGGGCGGACTCGTGATTAATTCACCCCTCCACTTT,CASSSGGLVINSPLHF
TRBV28,TRBD2,14,.,TRBJ2-3,TGTGCCAGCAGTTTTGGCGGGAGCGCAGATACGCAGTATTTT,CASSFGGSADTQYF
TRBV5-6,TRBD1,15,few,TRBJ1-5,TGTGCCAGCAGCCGACAGGGGGATAGCAATCAGCCCCAGCATTTT,CASSRQGDSNQPQHF
TRBV2,.,14,.,TRBJ2-1,TGTGCCAGCAGAGGATCGGGAGTGGTCAATGAGCAGTTCTTC,CASRGSGVVNEQFF
TRBV9,.,13,few,TRBJ2-5,TGTGCCAGCAGCGTAGCGGAGGGAGGGACCCAGTACTTC,CASSVAEGGTQYF
TRBV7-2,TRBD1,15,.,TRBJ1-6,TGTGCCAGCAGCTTAAGAGGACAGGGCTCATCACCCCTCCACTTT,CASSLRGQGSSPLHF